This entry is about one TCR beta chain. As yet, its antigen is unknown. Germline-derived CDR1 and CDR2 are MDHEN and SYDVKM. The CDR3 spans 12 residues. Between the trimmed V and J ends, which lost 8 bases and 3 bases, there was a span of 8 bases. The sample comes from a study of breast tumors, draining lymph nodes, adjacent tissues. Each CDR3 protein gets one entry after TCRdb re-called the multiplex PCR reads with MiXCR. The sample yields around 70,000 distinct CDR3 sequences, 43% seen once. Points from the study as a whole: Luminal-like breast cancer showed significantly higher tumor–nontumor repertoire similarity than basal-like. Tumor T cell lymph node origin was a supported hypothesis, not proven.

The rearrangement uses TRBV28 and TRBJ1-5; D is ambiguous. The sequenced material came from breast tumor tissue. The receptor was derived from a female donor with breast cancer. Some clones in this sample may be carry-over from other donors' samples. The CDR3 reads CASWVNNQPQHF. For the CDR3, the DNA is TGTGCCAGCTGGGTAAACAATCAGCCCCAGCATTTT.